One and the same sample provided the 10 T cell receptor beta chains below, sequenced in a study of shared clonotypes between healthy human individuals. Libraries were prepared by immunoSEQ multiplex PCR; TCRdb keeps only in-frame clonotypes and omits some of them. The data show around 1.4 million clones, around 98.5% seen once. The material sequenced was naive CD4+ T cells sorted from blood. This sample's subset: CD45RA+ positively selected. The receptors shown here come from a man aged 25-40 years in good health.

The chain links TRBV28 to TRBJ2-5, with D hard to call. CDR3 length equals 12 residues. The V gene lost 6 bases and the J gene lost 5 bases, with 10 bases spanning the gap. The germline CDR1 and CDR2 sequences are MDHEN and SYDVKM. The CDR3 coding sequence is TGTGCCAGCAGGGGGTGGCGGGAGACCCAGTACTTC. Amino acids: CASRGWRETQYF.

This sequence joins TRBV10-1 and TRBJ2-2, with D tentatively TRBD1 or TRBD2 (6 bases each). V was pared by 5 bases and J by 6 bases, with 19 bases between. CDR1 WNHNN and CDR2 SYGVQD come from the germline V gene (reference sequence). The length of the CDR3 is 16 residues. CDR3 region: CASSSTGPEGPGELFF. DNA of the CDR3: TGCGCCAGCAGTTCGACAGGCCCGGAGGGACCCGGGGAGCTGTTTTTT.

As DNA, the CDR3 is TGTGCCAGCAGTGCACCCAGCACAGATACGCAGTATTTT. Protein: CASSAPSTDTQYF. The chain is built from TRBV25-1 and TRBJ2-3, with D unresolved. V was shortened by 4 bases and J by 0 bases, with 5 bases between the two germline ends. Germline lookup yields CDR1 MGHDK and CDR2 SYGVNS. CDR3 length equals 13 residues.

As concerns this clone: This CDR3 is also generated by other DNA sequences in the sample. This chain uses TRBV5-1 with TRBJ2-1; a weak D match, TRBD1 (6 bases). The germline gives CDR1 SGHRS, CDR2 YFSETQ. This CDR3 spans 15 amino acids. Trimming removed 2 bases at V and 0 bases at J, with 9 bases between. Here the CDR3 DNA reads TGCGCCAGCAGCTTAACGGACAGCTCCTACAATGAGCAGTTCTTC. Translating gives CASSLTDSSYNEQFF.

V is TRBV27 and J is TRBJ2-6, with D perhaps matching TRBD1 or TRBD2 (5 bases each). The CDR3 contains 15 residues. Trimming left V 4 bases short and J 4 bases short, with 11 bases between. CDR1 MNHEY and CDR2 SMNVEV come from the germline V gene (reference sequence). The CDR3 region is CASSYTGLGANVLTF. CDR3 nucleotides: TGTGCCAGCAGTTATACGGGGCTCGGGGCCAACGTCCTGACTTTC.

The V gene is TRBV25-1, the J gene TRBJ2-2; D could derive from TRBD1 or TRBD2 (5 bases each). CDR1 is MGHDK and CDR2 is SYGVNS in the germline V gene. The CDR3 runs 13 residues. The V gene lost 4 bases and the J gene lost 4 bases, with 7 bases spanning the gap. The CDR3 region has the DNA TGTGCCAGCAGTGTCGGGGCCACCGGGGAGCTGTTTTTT. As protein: CASSVGATGELFF.

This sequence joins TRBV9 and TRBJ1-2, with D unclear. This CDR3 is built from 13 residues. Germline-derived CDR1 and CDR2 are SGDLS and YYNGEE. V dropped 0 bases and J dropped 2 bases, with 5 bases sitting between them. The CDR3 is CASSVGTNYGYTF. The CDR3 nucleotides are TGTGCCAGCAGCGTAGGAACCAACTATGGCTACACCTTC.

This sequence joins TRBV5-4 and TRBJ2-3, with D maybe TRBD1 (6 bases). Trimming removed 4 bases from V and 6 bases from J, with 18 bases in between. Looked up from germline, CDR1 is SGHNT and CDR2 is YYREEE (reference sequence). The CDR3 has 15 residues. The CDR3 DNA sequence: TGTGCCAGCAGCCCGGACAGTCGCCCCGGGGATACGCAGTATTTT. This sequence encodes CASSPDSRPGDTQYF.

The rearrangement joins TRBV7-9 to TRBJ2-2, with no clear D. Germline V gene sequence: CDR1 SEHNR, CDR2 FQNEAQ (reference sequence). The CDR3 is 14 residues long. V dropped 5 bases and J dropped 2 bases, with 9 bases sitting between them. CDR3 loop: CASSLPRNTGELFF. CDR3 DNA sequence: TGTGCCAGCAGCCTACCTAGAAACACCGGGGAGCTGTTTTTT.

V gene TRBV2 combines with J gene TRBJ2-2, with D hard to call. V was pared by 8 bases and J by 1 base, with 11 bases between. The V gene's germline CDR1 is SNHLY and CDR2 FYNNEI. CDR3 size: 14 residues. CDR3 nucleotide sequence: TGTGCCAGCGCCCGACTCCAGAACACCGGGGAGCTGTTTTTT. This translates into CASARLQNTGELFF.